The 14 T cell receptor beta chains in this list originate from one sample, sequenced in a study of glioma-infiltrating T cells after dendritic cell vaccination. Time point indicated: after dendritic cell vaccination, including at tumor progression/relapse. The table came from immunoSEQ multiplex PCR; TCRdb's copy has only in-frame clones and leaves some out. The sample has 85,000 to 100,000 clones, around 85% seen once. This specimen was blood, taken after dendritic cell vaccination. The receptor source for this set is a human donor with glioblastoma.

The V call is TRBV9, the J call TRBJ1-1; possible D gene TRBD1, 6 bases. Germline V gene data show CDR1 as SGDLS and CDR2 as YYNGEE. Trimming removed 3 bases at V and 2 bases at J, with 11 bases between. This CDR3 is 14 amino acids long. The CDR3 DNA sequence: TGTGCCAGCAGCGCACGGACAGCAAACACTGAAGCTTTCTTT. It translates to CASSARTANTEAFF.

Here the CDR3 reads CASIGGGAYEQYF. As DNA, the CDR3 is TGTGCCAGCATCGGAGGGGGGGCCTACGAGCAGTACTTC. The chain is built from TRBV6-1 and TRBJ2-7, with D possibly matching TRBD2 (7 bases). Trimming removed 7 bases from V and 2 bases from J, with 12 bases in between. This CDR3 is built from 13 residues. Looked up from germline, CDR1 is MNHNS and CDR2 is SASEGT.

The CDR3 region has the DNA TGCGCCAGCAGCCAAGATGGCCAGAACAACTATGGCTACACCTTC. This codes for CASSQDGQNNYGYTF. This chain connects TRBV4-3 to TRBJ1-2, with D uncertain. Germline CDR1 LGHNA, CDR2 YSLEER. V lost 0 bases, J lost 2 bases, and 10 bases lay in between. The length of the CDR3 is 15 residues.

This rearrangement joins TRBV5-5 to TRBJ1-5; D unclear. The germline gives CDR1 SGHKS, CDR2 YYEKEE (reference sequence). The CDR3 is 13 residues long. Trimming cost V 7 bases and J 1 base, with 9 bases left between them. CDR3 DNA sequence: TGTGCCAGCCGTGGAGAGAGCAATCAGCCCCAGCATTTT. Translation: CASRGESNQPQHF.

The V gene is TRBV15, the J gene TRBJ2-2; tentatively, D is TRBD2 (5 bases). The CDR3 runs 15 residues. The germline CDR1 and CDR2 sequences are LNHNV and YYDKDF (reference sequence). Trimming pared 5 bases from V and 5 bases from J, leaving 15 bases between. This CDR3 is CATSATRGGTGELFF. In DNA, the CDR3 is TGTGCCACCAGCGCCACACGGGGTGGGACCGGGGAGCTGTTTTTT.

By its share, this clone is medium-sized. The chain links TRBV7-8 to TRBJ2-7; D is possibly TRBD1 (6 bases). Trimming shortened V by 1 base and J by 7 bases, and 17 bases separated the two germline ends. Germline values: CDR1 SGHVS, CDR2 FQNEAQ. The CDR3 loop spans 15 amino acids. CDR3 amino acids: CASSLVQGPSREQYF. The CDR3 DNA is TGTGCCAGCAGCTTAGTACAGGGACCTTCAAGGGAGCAGTACTTC.

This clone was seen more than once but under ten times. CDR3 DNA: TGTGCCAGCAGCTTAGTCCTCGCAGACTACACTGAAGCTTTCTTT. Its translation is CASSLVLADYTEAFF. The rearrangement links TRBV7-2 to TRBJ1-1, with unresolved D. Germline assignment: CDR1 SGHTA and CDR2 FQGNSA. CDR3 size: 15 residues. The ends were cut back, 1 base at V and 3 bases at J, with 12 bases in the middle.

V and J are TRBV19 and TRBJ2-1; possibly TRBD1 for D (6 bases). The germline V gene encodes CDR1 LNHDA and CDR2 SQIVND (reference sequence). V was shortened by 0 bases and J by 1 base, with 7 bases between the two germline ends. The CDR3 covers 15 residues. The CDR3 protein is CASSIDRGSYNEQFF. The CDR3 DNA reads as TGTGCCAGTAGTATAGACAGGGGATCCTACAATGAGCAGTTCTTC.

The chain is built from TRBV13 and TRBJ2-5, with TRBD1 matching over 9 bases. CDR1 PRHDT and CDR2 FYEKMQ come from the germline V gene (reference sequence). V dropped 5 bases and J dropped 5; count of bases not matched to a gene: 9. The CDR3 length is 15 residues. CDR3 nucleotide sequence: TGTGCCAGCAGCACCCGACAGGGGGTGGGGGAGACCCAGTACTTC. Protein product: CASSTRQGVGETQYF.

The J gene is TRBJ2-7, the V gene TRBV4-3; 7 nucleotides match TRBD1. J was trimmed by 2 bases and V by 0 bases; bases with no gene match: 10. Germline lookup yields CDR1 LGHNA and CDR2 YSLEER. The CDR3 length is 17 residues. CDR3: CASSQDIGDSLTYEQYF. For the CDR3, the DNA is TGCGCCAGCAGCCAAGATATAGGGGACAGCCTAACCTACGAGCAGTACTTC.

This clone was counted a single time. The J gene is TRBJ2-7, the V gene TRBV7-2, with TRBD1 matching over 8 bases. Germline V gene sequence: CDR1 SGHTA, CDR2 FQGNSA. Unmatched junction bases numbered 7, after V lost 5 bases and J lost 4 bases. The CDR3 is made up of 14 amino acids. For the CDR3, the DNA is TGTGCCAGCAGCCCCGACAGGGGTTTTTACGAGCAGTACTTC. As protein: CASSPDRGFYEQYF.

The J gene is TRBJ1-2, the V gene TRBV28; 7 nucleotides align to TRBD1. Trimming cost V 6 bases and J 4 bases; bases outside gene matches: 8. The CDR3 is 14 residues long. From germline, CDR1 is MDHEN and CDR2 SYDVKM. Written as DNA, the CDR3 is TGTGCCAGCAGGCCACCGGGACAGCTCTATGGCTACACCTTC. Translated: CASRPPGQLYGYTF.

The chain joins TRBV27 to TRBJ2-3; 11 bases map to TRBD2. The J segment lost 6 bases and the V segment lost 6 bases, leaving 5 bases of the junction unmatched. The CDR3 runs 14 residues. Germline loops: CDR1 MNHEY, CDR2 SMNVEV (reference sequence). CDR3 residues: CASRGLAAVDTQYF. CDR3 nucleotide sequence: TGTGCCAGCAGGGGACTAGCGGCGGTCGATACGCAGTATTTT.

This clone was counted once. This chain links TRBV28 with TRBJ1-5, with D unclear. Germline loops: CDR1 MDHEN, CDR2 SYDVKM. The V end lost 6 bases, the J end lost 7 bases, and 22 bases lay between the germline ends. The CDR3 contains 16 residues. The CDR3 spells CASSRDVKGIGQPQHF. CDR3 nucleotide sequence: TGTGCCAGCAGCCGGGATGTAAAAGGCATAGGGCAGCCCCAGCATTTT. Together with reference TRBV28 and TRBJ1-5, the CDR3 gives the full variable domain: DVKVTQSSRYLVKRTGEKVFLECVQDMDHENMFWYRQDPGLGLRLIYFSYDVKMKEKGDIPEGYSVSREKKERFSLILESASTNQTSMYLCASSRDVKGIGQPQHFGDGTRLSIL.